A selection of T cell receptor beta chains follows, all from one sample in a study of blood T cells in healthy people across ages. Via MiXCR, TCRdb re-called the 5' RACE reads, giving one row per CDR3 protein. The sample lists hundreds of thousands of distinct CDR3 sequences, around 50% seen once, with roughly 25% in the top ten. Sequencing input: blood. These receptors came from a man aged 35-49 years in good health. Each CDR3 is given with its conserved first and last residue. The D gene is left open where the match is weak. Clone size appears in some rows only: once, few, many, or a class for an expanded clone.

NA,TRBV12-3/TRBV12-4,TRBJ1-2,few,CASRGAVYGYTF,TGTGCCAGCAGGGGGGCTGTATATGGCTACACCTTC
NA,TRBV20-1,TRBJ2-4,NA,CSASRIGTENIQYF,TGCAGTGCCAGCCGTATAGGGACGGAAAACATTCAGTACTTC
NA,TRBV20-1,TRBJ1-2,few,CSARGDYGYTF,TGCAGTGCTAGGGGGGACTATGGCTACACCTTC
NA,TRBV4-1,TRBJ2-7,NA,CASSPWDTPYEQYF,TGCGCCAGCAGCCCTTGGGATACTCCCTACGAGCAGTACTTC
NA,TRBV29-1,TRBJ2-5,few,CSVEGASRETQYF,TGCAGCGTTGAAGGAGCCTCTAGAGAGACCCAGTACTTC
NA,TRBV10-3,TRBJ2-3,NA,CAISETDTQYF,TGTGCCATCAGTGAGACAGATACGCAGTATTTT
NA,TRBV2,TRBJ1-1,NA,CASSEAGPNTEAFF,TGTGCCAGCAGTGAGGCAGGACCAAACACTGAAGCTTTCTTT
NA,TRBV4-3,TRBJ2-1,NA,CASSQEGMANNEQFF,TGCGCCAGCAGCCAAGAGGGGATGGCGAACAATGAGCAGTTCTTC
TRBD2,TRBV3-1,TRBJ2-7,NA,CASSPGTRYYEQYF,TGTGCCAGCAGCCCTGGGACTAGATACTACGAGCAGTACTTC
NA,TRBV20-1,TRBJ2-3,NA,CSAREDEIASTDTQYF,TGCAGTGCTAGAGAAGATGAAATAGCTAGCACAGATACGCAGTATTTT
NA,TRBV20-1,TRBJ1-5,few,CSAREYSNQPQHF,TGCAGTGCTAGAGAGTATAGCAATCAGCCCCAGCATTTT
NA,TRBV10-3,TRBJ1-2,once,CAISRTGDEYGYTF,TGTGCCATCAGTAGGACGGGTGATGAGTATGGCTACACCTTC
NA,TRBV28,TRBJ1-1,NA,CASSLIGGRTAFF,TGTGCCAGCAGTTTGATTGGGGGGAGGACAGCTTTCTTT
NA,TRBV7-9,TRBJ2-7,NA,CASSLGRGHEQYF,TGTGCCAGCAGCTTAGGACGCGGTCATGAGCAGTACTTC
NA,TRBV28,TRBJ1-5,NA,CASNQGYQPQHF,TGTGCCAGCAATCAAGGATATCAGCCCCAGCATTTT
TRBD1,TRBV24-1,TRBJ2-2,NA,CATSDPRQGSQELFF,TGTGCCACCAGTGATCCGCGACAGGGTTCGCAGGAGCTGTTTTTT
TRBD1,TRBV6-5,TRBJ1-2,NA,CASSYFTGGQSSGYTF,TGTGCCAGCAGTTACTTTACAGGGGGTCAATCCAGTGGCTACACCTTC
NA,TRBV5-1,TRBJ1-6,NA,CASSFSSGGANSPLHF,TGCGCCAGCAGCTTTAGTTCCGGCGGGGCGAATTCACCCCTCCACTTT
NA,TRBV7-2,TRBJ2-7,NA,CASSGKLYEQYF,TGTGCCAGCAGTGGCAAGCTATACGAGCAGTACTTC
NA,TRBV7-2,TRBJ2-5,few,CASSISGGQETQYF,TGTGCCAGCAGTATTTCAGGTGGCCAAGAGACCCAGTACTTC
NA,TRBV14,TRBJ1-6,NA,CDKDQTQYNSPLHF,TGTGATAAGGATCAGACTCAGTATAATTCACCCCTCCACTTT
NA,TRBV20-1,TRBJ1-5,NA,CSARDGQFSNQPQHF,TGCAGTGCTAGAGATGGACAGTTTAGCAATCAGCCCCAGCATTTT
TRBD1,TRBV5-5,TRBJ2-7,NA,CASSIIRDSAYEQYF,TGTGCCAGCAGCATCATCCGGGACAGCGCCTACGAGCAGTACTTC
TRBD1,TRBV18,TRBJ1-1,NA,CASSPRDSHTEAFF,TGTGCCAGCTCACCCCGGGACAGTCACACTGAAGCTTTCTTT
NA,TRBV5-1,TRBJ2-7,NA,CASSLVHDEQYF,TGCGCCAGCAGCTTGGTCCACGACGAGCAGTACTTC
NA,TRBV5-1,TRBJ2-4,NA,CASSTNKGWEQYF,TGCGCCAGCAGCACGAACAAGGGTTGGGAGCAGTACTTC
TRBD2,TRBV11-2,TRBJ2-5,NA,CASSLVRASGIQYF,TGTGCCAGCAGCTTAGTTCGTGCTAGCGGGATCCAGTACTTC
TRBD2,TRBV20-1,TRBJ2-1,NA,CSAGKTSGFTNEQFF,TGCAGTGCGGGGAAGACTAGCGGTTTTACGAATGAGCAGTTCTTC
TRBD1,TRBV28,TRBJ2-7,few,CASSATRDRAYEQYF,TGTGCCAGCAGCGCAACCCGGGACAGAGCCTACGAGCAGTACTTC
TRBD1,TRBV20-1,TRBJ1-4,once,CSARRDRVNEKLFF,TGCAGTGCTAGGAGGGACAGGGTCAATGAAAAACTGTTTTTT
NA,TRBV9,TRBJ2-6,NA,CASSVTATGANVLTF,TGTGCCAGCAGCGTTACAGCAACTGGGGCCAACGTCCTGACTTTC
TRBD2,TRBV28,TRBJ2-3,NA,CATDPFSGEFTDTQYF,TGTGCCACCGATCCTTTTAGCGGGGAATTCACAGATACGCAGTATTTT
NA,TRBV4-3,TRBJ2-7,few,CASSQAVVAEQYF,TGCGCCAGCAGCCAAGCAGTGGTGGCCGAGCAGTACTTC
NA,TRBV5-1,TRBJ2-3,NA,CASSRSRGGSTDTQYF,TGCGCCAGCAGTCGTTCCAGGGGAGGGAGCACAGATACGCAGTATTTT
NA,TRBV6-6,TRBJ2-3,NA,CASSSQSIIDTQYF,TGTGCCAGCAGTTCACAGTCTATCATAGATACGCAGTATTTT
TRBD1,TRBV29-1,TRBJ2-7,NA,CSVVFRPKLGWDRPYEQYF,TGCAGCGTTGTGTTTCGGCCGAAACTTGGGTGGGACAGGCCCTACGAGCAGTACTTC
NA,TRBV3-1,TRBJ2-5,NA,CASRSLALEETQYF,TGTGCCAGCAGATCTCTAGCGCTAGAAGAGACCCAGTACTTC
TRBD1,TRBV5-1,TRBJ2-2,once,CASSLAVGQGTGELFF,TGCGCCAGCAGCTTGGCCGTCGGACAGGGAACCGGGGAGCTGTTTTTT
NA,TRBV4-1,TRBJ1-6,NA,CASSQLAEARLHF,TGCGCCAGCAGCCAACTCGCGGAGGCGCGTCTCCACTTT
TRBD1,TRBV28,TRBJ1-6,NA,CASKTGGETPLHF,TGTGCCAGTAAGACAGGGGGCGAGACACCCCTCCACTTT
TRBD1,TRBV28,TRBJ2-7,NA,CASQGTGSYEQYF,TGTGCCAGCCAAGGGACAGGCTCCTACGAGCAGTACTTC
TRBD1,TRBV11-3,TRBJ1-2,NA,CASSLARTGYLYGYTF,TGTGCCAGCAGCTTAGCCCGGACAGGTTATCTATATGGCTACACCTTC
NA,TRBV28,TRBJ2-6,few,CASLTLRDSGANVLTF,TGTGCCAGCCTCACCTTACGGGATTCTGGGGCCAACGTCCTGACTTTC
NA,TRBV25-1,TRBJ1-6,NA,CASSDLAYNSPLHF,TGTGCCAGCAGTGATCTCGCTTATAATTCACCCCTCCACTTT
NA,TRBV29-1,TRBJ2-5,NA,CSVEGGRETQYF,TGCAGCGTTGAAGGAGGGAGAGAGACCCAGTACTTC
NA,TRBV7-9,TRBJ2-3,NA,CASSSSGAGTNTDTQYF,TGTGCCAGCAGCTCCTCGGGGGCGGGAACCAACACAGATACGCAGTATTTT
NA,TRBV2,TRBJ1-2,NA,CASGSGGFNYGYTF,TGTGCCAGCGGATCTGGGGGATTTAACTATGGCTACACCTTC
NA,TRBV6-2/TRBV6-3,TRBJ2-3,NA,CASRTFVTGPPPSTDTQYF,TGTGCCAGCAGAACTTTCGTGACAGGACCACCACCCAGCACAGATACGCAGTATTTT
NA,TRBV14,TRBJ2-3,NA,CASSRLGFTDTQYF,TGTGCCAGCAGCCGACTGGGCTTCACAGATACGCAGTATTTT
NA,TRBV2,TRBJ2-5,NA,CASALRGETQYF,TGTGCCAGCGCCCTCAGGGGAGAGACCCAGTACTTC
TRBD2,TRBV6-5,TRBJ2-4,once,CASSPLAGGPQYF,TGTGCCAGCAGCCCACTAGCGGGAGGTCCGCAGTACTTC
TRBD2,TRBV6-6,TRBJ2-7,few,CASSSRGDYEQYF,TGTGCCAGCAGCAGCCGGGGGGACTACGAGCAGTACTTC
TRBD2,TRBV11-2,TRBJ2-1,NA,CASSLGESGGRYNEQFF,TGTGCCAGCAGCTTAGGTGAGAGCGGGGGGCGCTACAATGAGCAGTTCTTC
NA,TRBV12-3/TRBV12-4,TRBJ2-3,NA,CASSSPTIGIDTQYF,TGTGCCAGCAGTTCCCCCACGATCGGTATAGATACGCAGTATTTT
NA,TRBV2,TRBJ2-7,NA,CASRVNYYEQYF,TGTGCCAGCAGGGTCAATTACTACGAGCAGTACTTC
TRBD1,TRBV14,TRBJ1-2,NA,CASSQLSGQGARGYTF,TGTGCCAGCAGCCAGCTTTCAGGACAGGGGGCGCGTGGCTACACCTTC